This T cell receptor beta chain was retrieved from a study of lymphopenia after photon versus proton radiotherapy. Findings of the study overall: A bigger post-nadir fall in TCR diversity correlated inversely with survival time in deceased patients. Oligoclonal CD8+ Temra expansion after nadir drove photon patients' diversity drop. Photon-treated patients lost naive T cells and TCR diversity; proton-treated stayed stable.

Clones were sequenced by immunoSEQ multiplex PCR, and TCRdb holds only the in-frame ones, with some missing. The sample comprises approximately 23,000 clones, around 89% of which are singletons, and around 10% rests with the top ten. On this clone: The antigen is unknown.

The CDR3 spans 19 residues. Germline loops: CDR1 SEHNR, CDR2 FQNEAQ (reference sequence). The ends lost 2 bases at V and 3 bases at J; junction bases unmatched: 13. The chain employs TRBV7-9 and TRBJ1-3, with 10 bases identical to TRBD1. The starting material was peripheral blood, obtained from a patient treated with proton-based radiotherapy. The receptor comes from a man older than 75 with esophageal cancer. CDR3 loop: CASSLSLDRGLRRGNTIYF. CDR3 sequence (DNA): TGTGCCAGCAGCTTATCCCTAGACAGGGGGCTCAGACGTGGAAACACCATATATTTT.